This T cell receptor beta chain was sequenced during a study of early T cells in non-severe SARS-CoV-2 infection (dated by TCRdb to the early 2020s). Regarding the complete study: Because TCR sequencing relied on bulk RNA taken from unsorted whole blood, pairing of alpha and beta chains was not possible.

The CDR3 holds 17 amino acids from the cysteine to the phenylalanine. CDR3 DNA is the only sequence kept; it has 51 bases, read in frame from the first base. This clonotype showed up many times. The target of this receptor is not known. No qualities accompany the bases; no much larger clone lies one base away. Set within a cohort of healthcare workers in London, UK, this nested case-control study involved weekly PCR testing of nasopharyngeal swabs along with blood sampling. Healthcare workers were recruited between 23 and 31 March 2020, during the week of the UK lockdown, and were followed weekly for up to about 16 weeks. The library was generated by 5' RACE. Sequenced using a NextSeq 500. To correct for sequencing error and PCR bias, the TCR library protocol tagged individual cDNA molecules with unique molecular identifiers. TCR alpha and beta chains were both sequenced, and the abundances of alpha and beta sequences in each sample were closely correlated with each other. Concerning the study's data processing: V gene, J gene and CDR3 annotation of TCR sequences was performed with Decombinator V4. TCRs were defined as expanded if a significant change between any two time points was detected under a Poisson model with p below 0.0001. TCR abundances were normalised to the total number of TCRs sequenced in each sample and reported as counts per million. TRAV1-2 paired with TRAJ12, TRAJ20 or TRAJ33 defined MAIT TCRs, while TRAV10 paired with TRAJ18 defined iNKT TCRs. A search of VDJdb, accessed on 1 November 2021, was run for TCRs annotated to CMV, EBV and SARS-CoV-2, with TCRs annotated for multiple antigens excluded. TCRdb reran the public reads through fastp at Q25 and MiXCR, keeping productive beta chains. Records with the same CDR3 protein are collapsed into one entry carrying the most frequent genes and DNA. Here the V and J calls rest on TCRdb's processing, not on the authors' analysis. This sample lists roughly 51,000 distinct CDR3 sequences; roughly 6.2% were detected once. Together, the top ten hold 3% to 4.5% of the sample.

The investigation overall reported the following: VDJdb matching was skewed toward anti-spike CD8 responses and likely underestimated virus-specific expansions by missing private and CD4 specificities.

The chain was built from TRBV12-2 and TRBJ2-6; the table's D call of TRBD1 was not tested on the DNA. TRBV12-2 is assigned pseudogene status. Input material: whole blood. This receptor was identified in an adult who was a healthcare worker with PCR-confirmed SARS-CoV-2 infection or an uninfected control (not recorded which). The base sequence is TGTGCAAGTCGCTTTAACAGGGGAGGAACTGGGGCCAACGTCCTGACTTTC. The resulting protein is CASRFNRGGTGANVLTF.